Listed below are T cell receptor beta chains from one sample, sequenced in a study of regulatory T cells in long-lasting Graves disease. TCRdb reprocessed the multiplex PCR reads via MiXCR and lists one record per CDR3 protein. Of hundreds of thousands of distinct CDR3 sequences in the sample, 15% to 20% were seen once. A further study also used this sample, focusing on T cells in Graves' hyperthyroidism and ophthalmopathy.

Sequencing used peripheral blood mononuclear cells (PBMCs), obtained at new diagnosis, from a patient treated with antithyroid drugs. The origin of the receptors is a man between 18 and 29 years old with Graves disease. The CDR3 runs from the conserved cysteine through the conserved F or W. Fields, in order: D gene, clone size, V gene, J gene, CDR3 DNA, CDR3 protein. D genes are given only for firm matches. The size entry is marked missing in some rows and otherwise reads once, few, many or a size class.

TRBD2	-	TRBV29-1	TRBJ2-2	TGCAGCGGACTAGCGGACACGAACACCGGGGAGCTGTTTTTT	CSGLADTNTGELFF
TRBD1	once	TRBV5-4	TRBJ2-2	TGTGCCAGCAGGAGTCGACAGGGGGCGAACACCGGGGAGCTGTTTTTT	CASRSRQGANTGELFF
-	-	TRBV14	TRBJ2-7	TGTGCCAGCAGCTATTTCGGGGATTCCTACGAGCAGTACTTC	CASSYFGDSYEQYF
-	few	TRBV4-2	TRBJ2-2	TGTGCCAGCAGCCAAGTGGAGGAGGCCACCGGGGAGCTGTTTTTT	CASSQVEEATGELFF
TRBD1	-	TRBV7-3	TRBJ2-2	TGTGCCAGCAGCAGTACCGGGACAGGGATTTCTGTGAACACCGGGGAGCTGTTTTTT	CASSSTGTGISVNTGELFF
-	many	TRBV2	TRBJ2-7	TGTGCCAGCAGTGAAGTCGGGAGAAGTGAGCAGTACTTC	CASSEVGRSEQYF
-	-	TRBV5-1	TRBJ2-1	TGCGCCAGCCGGGACGTGCGAACTCACAATGAGCAGTTCTTC	CASRDVRTHNEQFF
TRBD1	few	TRBV7-9	TRBJ1-2	TGTGCCAGCACGATGGGACAGGGGAGCTATGGCTACACCTTC	CASTMGQGSYGYTF
-	-	TRBV29-1	TRBJ1-1	TGCAGCGTTGTCGCGGGTAACACTGAAGCTTTCTTT	CSVVAGNTEAFF
-	many	TRBV15	TRBJ2-3	TGTGCCACCAGCAGAGATGAGTTGTGGGATACGCAGTATTTT	CATSRDELWDTQYF
TRBD2	-	TRBV27	TRBJ2-7	TGTGCCAGCAGTTTATTGGATCCTAGCGGGAGGGCCTACGAGCAGTACTTC	CASSLLDPSGRAYEQYF
TRBD2	many	TRBV20-1	TRBJ2-1	TGCAGTGCTAGAGACCAAAGCGGGAGGGCCTGGAGTGAGCAGTTCTTC	CSARDQSGRAWSEQFF
TRBD2	-	TRBV5-5	TRBJ2-3	TGTGCCAGCAGCTTGGGGGGACTAGCGGGAGCCACAGATACGCAGTATTTT	CASSLGGLAGATDTQYF
-	-	TRBV9	TRBJ2-2	TGTGCCAGCAGCGTCTCTAGGACTACCAACACCGGGGAGCTGTTTTTT	CASSVSRTTNTGELFF
-	many	TRBV5-1	TRBJ1-3	TGCGCCAGCAGCTTGGACCTTGGAAACACCATATATTTT	CASSLDLGNTIYF
-	-	TRBV7-9	TRBJ2-1	TGTGCCAGCAGCTCCGACTCTGAGAGCTCCTACAATGAGCAGTTCTTC	CASSSDSESSYNEQFF
-	few	TRBV19	TRBJ1-5	TGTGCCAGTAGTATTTGGCGGGAGAATCAGCCCCAGCATTTT	CASSIWRENQPQHF
-	many	TRBV28	TRBJ2-3	TGTGCCAGCAGAATATGGGGTCAATCAGATACGCAGTATTTT	CASRIWGQSDTQYF
-	-	TRBV2	TRBJ1-6	TGTGCCAGCGGAAACGGGCTAGCCTATAATTCACCCCTCCACTTT	CASGNGLAYNSPLHF
TRBD1	-	TRBV12-3/TRBV12-4	TRBJ1-4	TGTGCCAGCAACCAGGGGGGGCCCCGTATCAAACTGTTTTTT	CASNQGGPRIKLFF
-	few	TRBV7-2	TRBJ2-2	TGTGCCAGCAGCCCACGTCGGGACACCGGGGAGCTGTTTTTT	CASSPRRDTGELFF
-	many	TRBV28	TRBJ2-6	TGTGCCAGCAAACCCTATGGGGCCAACGTCCTGACTTTC	CASKPYGANVLTF
TRBD1	few	TRBV7-8	TRBJ1-4	TGTGCCAGCAGCCCTGACAGGGGGGAGAGTCGACTGTTTTTT	CASSPDRGESRLFF
TRBD2	many	TRBV12-3/TRBV12-4	TRBJ2-1	TGTGCCAGCAGGGGACTAGCGGGGGACAATGAGCAGTTCTTC	CASRGLAGDNEQFF
TRBD1	many	TRBV5-5	TRBJ1-4	TGTGCCAGCAGCTTTCAACAGGGGAAAAATGAAAAACTGTTTTTT	CASSFQQGKNEKLFF
-	few	TRBV30	TRBJ1-5	TGTGCCTGGAGTGTAAATCAGGAGAATCAGCCCCGGCATTTT	CAWSVNQENQPRHF
TRBD2	-	TRBV19	TRBJ2-1	TGTGCCAGTAGTATAGTCTGGGGGACTAGCGGGGAAGTAAGACCCTCCTACAATGAGCAGTTCTTC	CASSIVWGTSGEVRPSYNEQFF
TRBD1	few	TRBV2	TRBJ1-5	TGTGCCAGCAGTGGGGACAGGGCTAGCAATCAGCCCCAGCATTTT	CASSGDRASNQPQHF
TRBD2	many	TRBV20-1	TRBJ2-1	TGCAGTGCTAGAGATTTGACTAGCGGGAGCTATGAGCAGTTCTTC	CSARDLTSGSYEQFF
-	many	TRBV29-1	TRBJ2-7	TGCAGCGTTGAGACAGGAGAGATCTACGAGCAGTACTTC	CSVETGEIYEQYF
TRBD2	-	TRBV14	TRBJ2-4	TGTGCCAGCAGCCCGGGACTAGCGGGATCCAAAAACATTCAGTACTTC	CASSPGLAGSKNIQYF
-	few	TRBV5-1	TRBJ2-1	TGCGCCAGCAGCTTAAGGCCGGGGGCGTCCTACAATGAGCAGTTCTTC	CASSLRPGASYNEQFF
-	-	TRBV29-1	TRBJ1-5	TGCAGCGTTGAGGCGGGCAATCAGCCCCAGCATTTT	CSVEAGNQPQHF
-	many	TRBV28	TRBJ2-5	TGTGCCAGCAGTTTGTGGTCCGGGTTTCAAGAGACCCAGTACTTC	CASSLWSGFQETQYF
-	many	TRBV11-2	TRBJ2-1	TGTGCCAGCAGCTTAGCGTCAAGGGTGAGGGATGAGCAGTTCTTC	CASSLASRVRDEQFF
TRBD1	few	TRBV18	TRBJ2-7	TGTGCCAGCTCACCAGTATTAACCGACAGGGCTCCTATCGAGCAGTACTTC	CASSPVLTDRAPIEQYF
TRBD1	-	TRBV28	TRBJ1-1	TGTGCCAGCAGTCCGGACAGGGCCGCATTTACTGAAGCTTTCTTT	CASSPDRAAFTEAFF
TRBD2	few	TRBV3-1	TRBJ2-1	TGTGCCAGCAGCCCCCGGGGACTAGCGGACTACAATGAGCAGTTCTTC	CASSPRGLADYNEQFF
-	many	TRBV12-3/TRBV12-4	TRBJ1-1	TGTGCCAATTCGCCCACTCCGAACACTGAAGCTTTCTTT	CANSPTPNTEAFF
TRBD1	many	TRBV28	TRBJ1-2	TGTGCCAGCAGTTTATTTGGAGGGGGCAGTTGGTGGCATGGCTACACCTTC	CASSLFGGGSWWHGYTF
-	-	TRBV19	TRBJ1-2	TGTGCCAGCAATGACCCGCGAGGGCGTGGCTATGGCTACACCTTC	CASNDPRGRGYGYTF
-	few	TRBV18	TRBJ1-4	TGTGCCAGCTCACCACCCGAAGAATTTTCAAATGAAAAACTGTTTTTT	CASSPPEEFSNEKLFF
TRBD2	many	TRBV5-1	TRBJ2-1	TGCGCCAGCAGTCTTCCGGCTAGCGGCAATGAGCAGTTCTTC	CASSLPASGNEQFF
-	many	TRBV11-2	TRBJ2-7	TGTGCCAGCAGCTTACTCTCCCCCGAGCAGTACTTC	CASSLLSPEQYF
-	few	TRBV28	TRBJ2-7	TGTGCCAGCAGTAACACAAGATACGAGCAGTACTTC	CASSNTRYEQYF
-	many	TRBV12-3/TRBV12-4	TRBJ2-6	TGTGCCAGCAGTGCAAGCCGCCGCTCTGGGGCCAACGTCCTGACTTTC	CASSASRRSGANVLTF
-	many	TRBV28	TRBJ1-4	TGTGCCAGCAGTCTCAGGACAGCGAGAGAGGAAAAACTGTTTTTT	CASSLRTAREEKLFF
-	-	TRBV24-1	TRBJ2-5	TGTGCCACCAGTGATCGGGACGGACAACAAGAGACCCAGTACTTC	CATSDRDGQQETQYF
-	many	TRBV7-8	TRBJ2-3	TGTGCCAGCAGCACAGGGAGGGCCGTCGATACGCAGTATTTT	CASSTGRAVDTQYF
TRBD2	many	TRBV6-1	TRBJ2-7	TGTGCCAGCAGTGAACGATTGTCTAGCGGGAGTTTCCTGGCCAGCTCCTACGAGCAGTACTTC	CASSERLSSGSFLASSYEQYF
-	many	TRBV6-2/TRBV6-3	TRBJ1-5	TGTGCCAGCAGGACAGAGTATAGCAATCAGCCCCAGCATTTT	CASRTEYSNQPQHF
TRBD2	-	TRBV5-1	TRBJ2-3	TGCGCCAGCAGCACACCAGGGACTAGCGGGAGGGCCACGACAGATACGCAGTATTTT	CASSTPGTSGRATTDTQYF
-	-	TRBV7-9	TRBJ1-2	TGTGCCAGCAGCCCGTACATGGGGACGTATGGCTACACCTTC	CASSPYMGTYGYTF
TRBD2	many	TRBV6-1	TRBJ2-7	TGTGCCAGCAAGGAGCAGCGGGAGGGCCACGAGCAGTACTTC	CASKEQREGHEQYF
-	few	TRBV9	TRBJ2-7	TGTGCCAGCAGCGTAGATAGCGGCTACGAGCAGTACTTC	CASSVDSGYEQYF
-	-	TRBV11-2	TRBJ2-5	TGTGCCAGCAGCTTAGCGCCGGACCAAGAGACCCAGTACTTC	CASSLAPDQETQYF
-	few	TRBV7-8	TRBJ1-4	TGTGCCAGCAGCCGTGGGACTCTGGAAAAACTGTTTTTT	CASSRGTLEKLFF